This TCR beta chain was sequenced for a study of T cell responses to AZD1222 COVID-19 vaccine. Study observations and caveats: In the spike-specific TCR repertoire, nearly half reportedly target unmutated variant regions. Seropositive AZD1222 recipients at baseline numbered only 5 or 6. Increased Spike-specific TCR breadth and depth were observed after two AZD1222 doses. Clonal diversity was possibly underestimated; the donors were predominantly white British and more often female.

Method: immunoSEQ multiplex PCR; TCRdb's copy keeps in-frame clones and lacks some. The sample gives over 100,000 clones, 70% to 90% of which show up once; roughly 13% is in the top ten. As for this clone: The antigen remains undetermined.

Sequenced material: peripheral blood, taken on day 0 of MenACWY control vaccination. The clonotype comes from an adult in good health.

As DNA, the CDR3 is TGTGCCAGCAGTTGGGGGCAGGTGGATACGCAGTATTTT. As protein: CASSWGQVDTQYF. This chain uses TRBV28 with TRBJ2-3, with D tentatively TRBD1 (6 bases). The CDR3 length is 13 residues. Germline V gene data show CDR1 as MDHEN and CDR2 as SYDVKM. V lost 4 bases, J lost 6 bases, and 11 bases lay in between.